The sequence of this T cell receptor (beta chain) was determined in a study of blood T cell repertoires in COVID-19. The table lists this clone with a count of one. The CDR3 is made up of 14 amino acids. CDR1 is SGHNT, CDR2 YENEEA, per germline. Trimming cost V 0 bases and J 4 bases, with 9 bases left between them. Here immunoSEQ multiplex PCR was the method, and the copy in TCRdb shows in-frame clones only, minus some. The sample records about 250,000 clones, more than 70% being singletons. The origin of this receptor is a woman in her 30s with COVID-19, enrolled during active disease. Sequencing was performed on peripheral blood. The genes are TRBV11-3 and TRBJ1-2, with D possibly being TRBD1 (5 bases). DNA of the CDR3: TGTGCCAGCAGCTTAGATTCCGGGGGCTATGGCTACACCTTC. Its translation: CASSLDSGGYGYTF.